The T cell receptor beta chain under discussion was sequenced for a study of cytomegalovirus exposure and HLA in healthy donors. The PCR contained 60 Vbeta and 13 Jbeta primers. Measured with immunoSEQ multiplex PCR; TCRdb has only the in-frame clones, and not every one. Of about 150,000 clones in the sample, more than 70% were seen once. Germline CDR1 is MNHEY and CDR2 is SVGAGI. The CDR3 extends over 13 amino acids. With 6 bases removed from V and 4 bases from J, the gap between germline ends came to 13 bases. The chain couples TRBV6-5 to TRBJ2-7; possible D gene TRBD2, 6 bases. The TCR comes from a male donor in good health and CMV-seropositive. The specimen was PBMCs. CDR3 protein: CASRTGLPYEQYF. The CDR3 DNA sequence: TGTGCCAGCAGGACGGGACTCCCATACGAGCAGTACTTC.